The 13 T cell receptor beta chains reported below all come from one sample, sequenced in a study of beta chain features in type 1 diabetes. These TCRs' antigens remain unknown. Study outcomes and limitations: Moderately but significantly shorter TCRB CDR3s were found in Type 1 diabetes patients in all four CD4+ subsets.

TCRB transcripts that were expressed got sequenced, as all of the isolated RNA had been reverse transcribed. Libraries were prepared by immunoSEQ multiplex PCR; TCRdb keeps only in-frame clonotypes and omits some of them. The sample contains 100,000 to 150,000 clones, roughly a sixth of which appear only once. Sample: central memory CD4+ T cells from blood. The receptors here all came from a man between 18 and 35 years old with type 1 diabetes.

The chain joins TRBV19 to TRBJ2-7; 8 bases are a match to TRBD2. The CDR3 consists of 14 residues. The V gene's germline CDR1 is LNHDA and CDR2 SQIVND (reference sequence). V gave up 3 bases and J gave up 3 bases; unmatched junction bases: 4. The DNA for the CDR3 is TGTGCCAGTAGTATCGGGGGGGCCCACTACGAGCAGTACTTC. Amino acid sequence: CASSIGGAHYEQYF.

The genes are TRBV30 and TRBJ2-7, with D unclear. The CDR3 sequence is 13 residues long. Germline V gene lookup returns CDR1 GTSNPN and CDR2 SVGIG (reference sequence). V lost 0 bases, J lost 6 bases, and 12 bases lay in between. This CDR3 reads CAWSVIRRTEQYF. The CDR3, as DNA: TGTGCCTGGAGTGTGATCAGGCGGACCGAGCAGTACTTC.

This chain links TRBV5-1 with TRBJ2-3, with 10 bases matching TRBD2. Per the germline V gene, CDR1 is SGHRS and CDR2 is YFSETQ. J gave up 2 bases and V 4 bases, and 16 bases lay outside the gene matches. The CDR3 consists of 19 residues. The CDR3 reads CASSPGGSGRGPTTDTQYF. The CDR3 DNA sequence: TGCGCCAGCAGCCCCGGCGGAAGCGGGAGGGGGCCTACCACAGATACGCAGTATTTT.

This clone was recorded a few times. The chain has TRBV28 and TRBJ1-2; D is possibly TRBD1 (6 bases). The CDR3 runs to 16 residues. Germline lookup yields CDR1 MDHEN and CDR2 SYDVKM. V lost 6 bases and J lost 5, with 22 bases in between. The CDR3 region is CASSAPGAINGYGYTF. CDR3 nucleotides: TGTGCCAGCAGCGCGCCAGGGGCTATTAACGGATATGGCTACACCTTC.

This chain links TRBV18 with TRBJ1-1; D not certain. In germline, CDR1 is KGHSH, CDR2 LQKENI. The CDR3 is 16 amino acids. Trimming left V 1 base short and J 4 bases short, with 16 bases between. The CDR3, as DNA: TGTGCCAGCTCACCACGCCCTGAGCTACGGAGCACTGAAGCTTTCTTT. Translating it yields CASSPRPELRSTEAFF.

This clone occurred a few times. The CDR3 region is CASSFGSQETQYF. The DNA of the CDR3 is TGTGCCAGCAGCTTTGGCAGTCAAGAGACCCAGTACTTC. The rearrangement uses TRBV11-2 and TRBJ2-5; D unresolved. The V gene's germline CDR1 is SGHAT and CDR2 FQNNGV. The CDR3 runs 13 residues. V was trimmed by 3 bases and J by 2 bases, leaving 7 bases between them.

This clone was observed many times. V is TRBV29-1 and J is TRBJ1-4; 9 bases are shared with TRBD1. Losses at the gene ends were 6 bases for V and 6 bases for J; bases not matched to a gene: 5. The CDR3 covers 13 residues. The V gene's germline CDR1 is SQVTM and CDR2 ANQGSEA. The CDR3 loop is CSVPGTGHEKLFF. In nucleotides, the CDR3 is TGCAGCGTCCCCGGGACAGGGCATGAAAAACTGTTTTTT.

This chain uses TRBV13 with TRBJ2-1; D ambiguous. Germline V gene lookup returns CDR1 PRHDT and CDR2 FYEKMQ (reference sequence). V was clipped by 6 bases and J by 3 bases, with 15 bases between them. The CDR3 totals 15 residues. The CDR3 DNA sequence: TGTGCCAGCAGTCATGGGTCAGCGAGCTACAATGAGCAGTTCTTC. Amino acid sequence: CASSHGSASYNEQFF.

This chain joins TRBV15 and TRBJ1-1; no definite D call. Trimming stripped 0 bases from V and 3 bases from J, with 14 bases between. Germline V gene lookup returns CDR1 LNHNV and CDR2 YYDKDF (reference sequence). The CDR3 length is 16 residues. CDR3 coding DNA: TGTGCCACCAGCAGAGAAAGGAGGCCCTCGCACACTGAAGCTTTCTTT. Translating gives CATSRERRPSHTEAFF.

This clone has more than one count but fewer than ten. The gene calls are TRBV28 and TRBJ1-1; 7 nucleotides align to TRBD1. With V trimmed by 10 bases and J by 4 bases, 12 bases remained unmatched. Germline CDR1 MDHEN, CDR2 SYDVKM. The CDR3 totals 14 residues. CDR3 in amino acids: CATTKGGDSTEAFF. In nucleotides, the CDR3 is TGTGCCACCACCAAAGGGGGCGATAGCACTGAAGCTTTCTTT.

This clone occurred a few times. The sample carries other DNA sequences with the same CDR3. CDR3 sequence: CASSSPGLASYEQYF. CDR3 nucleotides: TGTGCCAGCAGCTCCCCGGGACTAGCTTCCTACGAGCAGTACTTC. The chain has TRBV5-4 and TRBJ2-7; 9 nucleotides line up with TRBD2. This CDR3 region has 15 residues. Trimming removed 3 bases from V and 1 base from J; junction bases left unmatched: 5. Germline lookup yields CDR1 SGHNT and CDR2 YYREEE (reference sequence).

The V and J genes are TRBV4-2 and TRBJ2-7; D gene unclear. This CDR3 is built from 14 residues. Germline loops: CDR1 LGHNA, CDR2 YNFKEQ. Trimming cost V 0 bases and J 4 bases, with 10 bases left between them. CDR3 in amino acids: CASSQDDLAYEQYF. CDR3 DNA sequence: TGTGCCAGCAGCCAAGATGATCTGGCGTACGAGCAGTACTTC.

In the case of this clone: Distinct nucleotide sequences in the sample also encode this CDR3. CDR3 sequence reads: CASSDQGGPDTQYF. The CDR3 DNA reads TGTGCCAGCAGTGACCAGGGGGGGCCGGATACGCAGTATTTT. J is TRBJ2-3 and V is TRBV2; perhaps D is TRBD1 or TRBD2 (7 bases each). Trimming removed 3 bases at V and 6 bases at J, with 13 bases between. The CDR3 spans 14 residues. CDR1 SNHLY and CDR2 FYNNEI come from the germline V gene. The full variable domain, rest sourced from reference TRBV2 and TRBJ2-3, is EPEVTQTPSHQVTQMGQEVILRCVPISNHLYFYWYRQILGQKVEFLVSFYNNEISEKSEIFDDQFSVERPDGSNFTLKIRSTKLEDSAMYFCASSDQGGPDTQYFGPGTRLTVL.